The source of this TCR beta chain is a study of radiation and T cells in renal cell carcinoma. This table comes from immunoSEQ multiplex PCR, and its TCRdb copy is limited to in-frame clones, with some not included. The sample lists under 100,000 clones; around four fifths were seen once. General study findings and limits: Baseline intratumoral clonotype presence is unknown without pretreatment biopsies.

Time point described: blood 4 weeks post-SBRT, at nephrectomy. The treatment is: 15 Gy SBRT to primary tumor, nephrectomy 4 weeks later. This CDR3 contains 14 residues. CDR1 and CDR2 (germline): MNHNS, SASEGT. V was shortened by 5 bases and J by 3 bases, with 13 bases between the two germline ends. To note about this clone: Its target is not known.

This chain uses TRBV6-1 with TRBJ1-1; D gene unclear. The starting material was blood, obtained from a patient whose treatment included radiotherapy and nephrectomy. The sequence came from a man between 45 and 60 years old with renal cell carcinoma. CDR3 loop: CASSPRPTHTEAFF. In nucleotides, the CDR3 is TGTGCCAGCAGTCCCAGGCCAACTCACACTGAAGCTTTCTTT.